This is a list of T cell receptor beta chains from one sample in a study of T cells in Graves' hyperthyroidism and ophthalmopathy. TCRdb recomputed calls from the multiplex PCR reads with MiXCR, one row per CDR3 protein. The table shows about 410,000 distinct CDR3 sequences, with roughly 14% occurring only once. The sample was blood. Receptors originate from a man aged 18 to 35 with Graves' ophthalmopathy. The CDR3 runs from the conserved cysteine through the conserved F or W. The D gene is left open where the match is weak. Rows give clone size only sometimes, using once, few, many, or a class for an expanded clone.

CDR3 length	V gene	D gene	clone size	J gene	CDR3 DNA	CDR3 protein
13	TRBV6-1	.	many	TRBJ2-2	TGTGCCAGCTCGGGACCGAACACCGGGGAGCTGTTTTTT	CASSGPNTGELFF
14	TRBV20-1	TRBD2	.	TRBJ2-5	TGCAGTGCTCCAGGACTAGCGGGGCAAGAGACCCAGTACTTC	CSAPGLAGQETQYF
18	TRBV15	TRBD1	few	TRBJ1-2	TGTGCCACCAGCAGAGATTGGGACAGACTAGTCCCAGGGTATGGCTACACCTTC	CATSRDWDRLVPGYGYTF
14	TRBV12-3/TRBV12-4	.	.	TRBJ2-7	TGTGCCAGCAGTAAAGACATAAACTCCTACGAGCAGTACTTC	CASSKDINSYEQYF
15	TRBV12-3/TRBV12-4	TRBD2	many	TRBJ2-1	TGTGCCAGCAGTTCCCTAGCGGTCAACTACAATGAGCAGTTCTTC	CASSSLAVNYNEQFF
16	TRBV19	TRBD2	.	TRBJ2-1	TGTGCCAGTAACCCCATACTAGCGGGGGGCTACAATGAGCAGTTCTTC	CASNPILAGGYNEQFF
12	TRBV6-1	.	many	TRBJ1-2	TGTGCCAGCAGTTCCCGGGCCTATGGCTACACCTTC	CASSSRAYGYTF
13	TRBV11-3	.	many	TRBJ1-5	TGTGCCAGCAGCTTAGATCAGGTGCAGCCCCAGCATTTT	CASSLDQVQPQHF
15	TRBV5-6	TRBD2	.	TRBJ2-7	TGTGCCAGCAGCCCCCTGACTAGCGGGATTTACGAGCAGTACTTC	CASSPLTSGIYEQYF
13	TRBV7-9	.	many	TRBJ2-1	TGTGCCAGCAGCGCTAGCTCAGGCAATGAGCAGTTCTTC	CASSASSGNEQFF
15	TRBV3-1	.	many	TRBJ2-1	TGTGCCAGCAGCCAAGATACGGCGTCCTACAATGAGCAGTTCTTC	CASSQDTASYNEQFF
15	TRBV4-2	.	.	TRBJ2-1	TGTGCCAGCAGCCAAACCCCTAGACGTGGCGATGAGCAGTTCTTC	CASSQTPRRGDEQFF
14	TRBV10-3	.	few	TRBJ2-2	TGTGCCATCAGTGAGACCCATGGGGAACGGGAGCTGTTTTTT	CAISETHGERELFF
15	TRBV27	TRBD1	few	TRBJ1-2	TGTGCCAGCAGTTTACGACAGGGGGGGTACTATGGCTACACCTTC	CASSLRQGGYYGYTF
15	TRBV5-6	.	few	TRBJ1-4	TGTGCCAGCAGCGTAGAGAAGGGCTACGGTGAAAAACTGTTTTTT	CASSVEKGYGEKLFF
18	TRBV2	TRBD2	many	TRBJ2-5	TGTGCCAGCAGTGATGCCCCTTGGCTAGCGGGCGCCCAAGAGACCCAGTACTTC	CASSDAPWLAGAQETQYF
16	TRBV7-3	.	many	TRBJ2-1	TGTGCCAGCAGGCCTTACTCGGACAGCTCCTACAATGAGCAGTTCTTC	CASRPYSDSSYNEQFF
14	TRBV7-9	.	many	TRBJ1-6	TGTGCCAGCAGCCGAGGGGGGGAGGGTTCACCCCTCCACTTT	CASSRGGEGSPLHF
11	TRBV10-2	.	.	TRBJ2-7	TGCGCCAGCAGATTTGGATACGAGCAGTACTTC	CASRFGYEQYF
14	TRBV20-1	TRBD2	many	TRBJ2-2	TGCAGTGCTAGCCTAGCGGAGATTACCGGGGAGCTGTTTTTT	CSASLAEITGELFF
14	TRBV7-2	.	few	TRBJ1-3	TGTGCCAGCAGCTTAGAAGGGTTTGGAAACACCATATATTTT	CASSLEGFGNTIYF
12	TRBV9	.	few	TRBJ1-1	TGTGCCAGCAGTGGAAGGACCACTGAAGCTTTCTTT	CASSGRTTEAFF
13	TRBV7-9	.	.	TRBJ1-1	TGTGCCAGCAGCTTAGGTGGGAGGCGACGGACTTTCTTT	CASSLGGRRRTFF
16	TRBV5-1	TRBD2	many	TRBJ2-3	TGCGCCAGCAGCTTGAGACTAGCGGGGGGGCTAGATACGCAGTATTTT	CASSLRLAGGLDTQYF